The T cell receptor beta chain described here comes from a study of molecular identifiers for immune sequencing clone quantification. Remarks on this clonotype: What it binds is unknown.

Trimming cost V 8 bases and J 0 bases, with 13 bases left between them. The CDR3 has 14 residues. Germline loops: CDR1 MDHEN, CDR2 SYDVKM. General study findings and limits: Clones that had above 20 RNA copies took up over 99% of effector molecules but under 1% in naive cells.

TCRdb re-derived calls from the PCR reads in MiXCR, one entry per CDR3 protein. The table records hundreds of thousands of distinct CDR3 sequences, about 25% of them present only once. The J gene is TRBJ2-5, the V gene TRBV28, with a weak D call TRBD1 (6 bases). Material: naive CD8+ T cells from blood, with Jurkat cell RNA spiked in. The subset is: FACS-sorted CD8+CD4-CCR7+CD45RA+ naive T cells. The receptor was isolated from a human donor in good health. Some libraries in this study had Jurkat cell RNA spiked in. CDR3 sequence: CASDPKGDQETQYF. Here the CDR3 DNA reads TGTGCCAGCGATCCCAAGGGGGACCAAGAGACCCAGTACTTC.